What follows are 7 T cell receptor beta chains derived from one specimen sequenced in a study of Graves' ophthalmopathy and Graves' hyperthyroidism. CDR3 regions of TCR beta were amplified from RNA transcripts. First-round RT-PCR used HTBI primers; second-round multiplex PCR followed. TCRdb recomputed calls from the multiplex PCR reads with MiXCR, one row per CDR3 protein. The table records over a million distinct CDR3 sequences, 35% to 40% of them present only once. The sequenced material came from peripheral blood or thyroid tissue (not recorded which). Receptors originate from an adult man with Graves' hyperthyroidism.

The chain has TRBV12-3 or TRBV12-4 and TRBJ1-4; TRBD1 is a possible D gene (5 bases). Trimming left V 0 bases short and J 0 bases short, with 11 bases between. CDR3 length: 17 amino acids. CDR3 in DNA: TGTGCCAGCAGTTTAGCTATTTCAGGGACAACTAATGAAAAACTGTTTTTT. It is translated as CASSLAISGTTNEKLFF.

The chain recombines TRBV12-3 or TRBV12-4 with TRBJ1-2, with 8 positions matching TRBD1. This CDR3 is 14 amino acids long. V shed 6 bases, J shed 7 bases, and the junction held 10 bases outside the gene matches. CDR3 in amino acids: CASRRTGTPFGYTF. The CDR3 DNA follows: TGTGCCAGCAGAAGGACAGGGACTCCCTTTGGCTACACCTTC.

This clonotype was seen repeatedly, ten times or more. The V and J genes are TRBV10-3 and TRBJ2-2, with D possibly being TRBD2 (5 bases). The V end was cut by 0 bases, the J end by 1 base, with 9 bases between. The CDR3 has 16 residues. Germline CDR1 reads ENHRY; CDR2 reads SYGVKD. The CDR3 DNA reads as TGTGCCATCAGTGAGTCACGGGGTTGGAACACCGGGGAGCTGTTTTTT. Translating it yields CAISESRGWNTGELFF.

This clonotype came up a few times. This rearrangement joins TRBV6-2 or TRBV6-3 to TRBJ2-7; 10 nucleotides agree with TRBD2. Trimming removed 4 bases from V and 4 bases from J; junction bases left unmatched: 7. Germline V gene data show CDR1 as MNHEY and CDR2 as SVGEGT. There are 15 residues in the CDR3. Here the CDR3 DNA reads TGTGCCAGCAGTTCCCCTAGCGGGAGTAGGTACGAGCAGTACTTC. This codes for CASSSPSGSRYEQYF.

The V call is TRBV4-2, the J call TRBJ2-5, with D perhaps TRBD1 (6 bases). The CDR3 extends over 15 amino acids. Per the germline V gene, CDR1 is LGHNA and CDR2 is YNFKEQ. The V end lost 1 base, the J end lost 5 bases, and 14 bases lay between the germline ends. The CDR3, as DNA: TGTGCCAGCAGCCAAGTTTACAGGGTGTCTGAGACCCAGTACTTC. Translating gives CASSQVYRVSETQYF.

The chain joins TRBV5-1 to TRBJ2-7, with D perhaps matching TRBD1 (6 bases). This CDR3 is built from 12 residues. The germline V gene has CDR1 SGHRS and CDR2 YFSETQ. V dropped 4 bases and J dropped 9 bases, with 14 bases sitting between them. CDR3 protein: CASSDLVTGQYF. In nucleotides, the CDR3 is TGCGCCAGCAGCGATCTGGTGACAGGGCAGTACTTC.

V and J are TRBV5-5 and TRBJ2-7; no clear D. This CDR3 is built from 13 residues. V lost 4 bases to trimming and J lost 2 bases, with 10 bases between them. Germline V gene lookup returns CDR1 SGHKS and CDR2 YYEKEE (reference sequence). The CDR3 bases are TGTGCCAGCAGCACCCCCGGCGCCTACGAGCAGTACTTC. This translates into CASSTPGAYEQYF. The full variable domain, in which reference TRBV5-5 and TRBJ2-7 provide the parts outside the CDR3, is DAGVTQSPTHLIKTRGQQVTLRCSPISGHKSVSWYQQVLGQGPQFIFQYYEKEERGRGNFPDRFSARQFPNYSSELNVNALLLGDSALYLCASSTPGAYEQYFGPGTRLTVT.